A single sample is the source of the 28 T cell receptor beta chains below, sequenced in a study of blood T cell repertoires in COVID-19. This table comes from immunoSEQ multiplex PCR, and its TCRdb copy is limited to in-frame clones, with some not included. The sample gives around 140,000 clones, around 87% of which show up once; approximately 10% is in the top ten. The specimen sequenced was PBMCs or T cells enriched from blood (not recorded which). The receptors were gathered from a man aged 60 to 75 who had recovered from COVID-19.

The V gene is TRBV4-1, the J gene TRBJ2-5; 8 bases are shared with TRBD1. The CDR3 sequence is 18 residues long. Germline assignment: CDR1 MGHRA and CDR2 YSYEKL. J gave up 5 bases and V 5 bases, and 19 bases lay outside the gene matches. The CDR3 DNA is TGCGCCAGCAGCTCAATCTATGGAGGCAGGGGGCTTGGGGAGACCCAGTACTTC. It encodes CASSSIYGGRGLGETQYF.

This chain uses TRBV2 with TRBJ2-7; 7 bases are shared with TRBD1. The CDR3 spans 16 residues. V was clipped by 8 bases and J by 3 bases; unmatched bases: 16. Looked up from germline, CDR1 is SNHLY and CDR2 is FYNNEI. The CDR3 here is CASVKMPGQQSYEQYF. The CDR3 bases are TGTGCCAGCGTAAAAATGCCGGGACAGCAAAGCTACGAGCAGTACTTC.

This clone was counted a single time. The CDR3, as DNA: TGTGCCAGCAGCTGGCAGGGATACTATGGCTACACCTTC. Amino acid sequence: CASSWQGYYGYTF. The J gene is TRBJ1-2, the V gene TRBV7-8; TRBD1 is a possible D gene (5 bases). This CDR3 region has 13 residues. Looked up from germline, CDR1 is SGHVS and CDR2 is FQNEAQ. V was clipped by 4 bases and J by 3 bases, with 9 bases between them.

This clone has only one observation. The CDR3 reads CASSPQGLNGELFF. The CDR3, as DNA: TGCGCCAGCAGCCCCCAGGGGTTGAACGGGGAGCTGTTTTTT. The chain recombines TRBV5-1 with TRBJ2-2, with D perhaps TRBD1 (6 bases). The CDR3 has 14 residues. V lost 4 bases and J 7 bases, leaving 14 bases between the germline ends. Germline CDR1 SGHRS, CDR2 YFSETQ.

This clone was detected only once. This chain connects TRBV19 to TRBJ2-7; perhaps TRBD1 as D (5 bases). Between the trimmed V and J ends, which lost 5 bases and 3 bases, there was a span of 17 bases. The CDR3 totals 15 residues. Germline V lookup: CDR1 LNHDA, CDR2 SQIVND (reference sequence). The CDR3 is CASSASRTFFYEQYF. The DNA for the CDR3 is TGTGCCAGTAGTGCTTCGAGGACATTTTTCTACGAGCAGTACTTC.

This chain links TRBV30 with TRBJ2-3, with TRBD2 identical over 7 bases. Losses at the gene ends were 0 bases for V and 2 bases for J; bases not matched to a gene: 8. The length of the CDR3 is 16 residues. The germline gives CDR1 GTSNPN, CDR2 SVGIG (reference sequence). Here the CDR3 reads CAWSVGASGPTDTQYF. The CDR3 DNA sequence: TGTGCCTGGAGTGTTGGGGCTAGCGGTCCCACAGATACGCAGTATTTT.

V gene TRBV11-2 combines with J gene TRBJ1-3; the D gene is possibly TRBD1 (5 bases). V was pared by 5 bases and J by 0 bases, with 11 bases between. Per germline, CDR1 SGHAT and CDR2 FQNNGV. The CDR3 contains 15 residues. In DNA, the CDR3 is TGTGCCAGCAGCCCTTGGGGGGGCTCTGGAAACACCATATATTTT. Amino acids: CASSPWGGSGNTIYF.

The CDR3 nucleotides read TGTGCCAGCAGCCGTCCCGCGGGGGCGGCTAATTCACCCCTCCACTTT. This encodes CASSRPAGAANSPLHF. The V and J genes are TRBV7-9 and TRBJ1-6, with D possibly being TRBD1 (6 bases). Germline V gene sequence: CDR1 SEHNR, CDR2 FQNEAQ (reference sequence). The CDR3 runs to 16 residues. The V end lost 5 bases, the J end lost 6 bases, and 17 bases lay between the germline ends.

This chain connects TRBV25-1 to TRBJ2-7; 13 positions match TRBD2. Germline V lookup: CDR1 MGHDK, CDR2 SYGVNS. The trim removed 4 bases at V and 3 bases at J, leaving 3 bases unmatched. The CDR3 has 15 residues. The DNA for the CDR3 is TGTGCCAGCAGTGCGACTAGCGGGAGGATCTACGAGCAGTACTTC. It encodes CASSATSGRIYEQYF.

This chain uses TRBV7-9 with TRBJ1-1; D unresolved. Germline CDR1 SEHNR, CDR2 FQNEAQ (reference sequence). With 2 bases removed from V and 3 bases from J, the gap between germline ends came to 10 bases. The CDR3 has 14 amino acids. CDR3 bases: TGTGCCAGCAGCTTACGAGATTTAGACACTGAAGCTTTCTTT. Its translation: CASSLRDLDTEAFF.

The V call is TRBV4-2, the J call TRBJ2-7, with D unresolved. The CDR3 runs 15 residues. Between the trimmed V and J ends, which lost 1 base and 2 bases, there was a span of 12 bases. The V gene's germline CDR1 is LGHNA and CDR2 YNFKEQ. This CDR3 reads CASSQASTGTYEQYF. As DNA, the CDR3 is TGTGCCAGCAGCCAAGCCTCGACTGGCACCTACGAGCAGTACTTC.

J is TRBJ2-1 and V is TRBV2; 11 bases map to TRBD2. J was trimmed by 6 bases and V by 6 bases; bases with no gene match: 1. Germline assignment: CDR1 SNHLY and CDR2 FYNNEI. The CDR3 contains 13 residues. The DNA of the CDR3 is TGTGCCAGCAGGCTAGCGGGGGGCAATGAGCAGTTCTTC. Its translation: CASRLAGGNEQFF.

The CDR3 reads CSVPGPSPLHF. As DNA, the CDR3 is TGCAGTGTCCCAGGGCCCTCACCCCTCCACTTT. The gene calls are TRBV20-1 and TRBJ1-6, with D tentatively TRBD1 (5 bases). Trimming took off 7 bases at V and 10 bases at J, with 11 bases between the two ends. This CDR3 contains 11 residues. Germline CDR1 is DFQATT and CDR2 is SNEGSKA (reference sequence).

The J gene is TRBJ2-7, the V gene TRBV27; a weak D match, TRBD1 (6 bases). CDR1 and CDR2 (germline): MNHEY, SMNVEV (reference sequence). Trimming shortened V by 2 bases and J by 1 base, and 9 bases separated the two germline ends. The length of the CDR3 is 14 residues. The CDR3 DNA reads TGTGCCAGCAGTTTAGAGACAGGTTCCTACGAGCAGTACTTC. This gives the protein CASSLETGSYEQYF.

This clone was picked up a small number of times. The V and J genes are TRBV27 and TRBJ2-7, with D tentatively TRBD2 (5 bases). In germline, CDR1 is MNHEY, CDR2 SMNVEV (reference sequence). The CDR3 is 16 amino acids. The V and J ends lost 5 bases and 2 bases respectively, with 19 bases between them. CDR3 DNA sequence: TGTGCCAGCAGTCCAAATGGCGGGCCACCTACCTACGAGCAGTACTTC. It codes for CASSPNGGPPTYEQYF.

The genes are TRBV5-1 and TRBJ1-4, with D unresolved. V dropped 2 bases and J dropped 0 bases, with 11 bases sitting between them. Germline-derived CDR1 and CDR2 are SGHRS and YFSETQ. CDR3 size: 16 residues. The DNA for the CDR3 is TGCGCCAGCAGCTTCAGACACCATGCAACTAATGAAAAACTGTTTTTT. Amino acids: CASSFRHHATNEKLFF.

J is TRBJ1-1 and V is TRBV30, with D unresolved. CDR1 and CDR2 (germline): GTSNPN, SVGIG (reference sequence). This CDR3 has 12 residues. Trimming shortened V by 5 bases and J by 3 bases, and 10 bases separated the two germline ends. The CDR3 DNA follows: TGTGCCTGGGGTGGAGTAGACACTGAAGCTTTCTTT. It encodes CAWGGVDTEAFF. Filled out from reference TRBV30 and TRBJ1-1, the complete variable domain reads SQTIHQWPATLVQPVGSPLSLECTVEGTSNPNLYWYRQAAGRGLQLLFYSVGIGQISSEVPQNLSASRPQDRQFILSSKKLLLSDSGFYLCAWGGVDTEAFFGQGTRLTVV.

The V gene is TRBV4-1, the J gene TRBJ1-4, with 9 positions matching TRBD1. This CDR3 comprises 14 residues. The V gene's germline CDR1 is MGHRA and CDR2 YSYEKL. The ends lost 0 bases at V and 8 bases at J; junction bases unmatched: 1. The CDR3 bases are TGCGCCAGCAGCCAAGAGGGGACAGGGGAAAAACTGTTTTTT. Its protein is CASSQEGTGEKLFF.

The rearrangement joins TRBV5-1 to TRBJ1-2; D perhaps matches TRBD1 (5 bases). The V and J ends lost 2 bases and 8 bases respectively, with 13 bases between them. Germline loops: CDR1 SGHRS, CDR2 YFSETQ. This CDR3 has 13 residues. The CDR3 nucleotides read TGCGCCAGCAGCTTAGGGGCGTTAGTGGGCTACACCTTC. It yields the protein CASSLGALVGYTF. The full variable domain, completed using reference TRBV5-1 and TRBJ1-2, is KAGVTQTPRYLIKTRGQQVTLSCSPISGHRSVSWYQQTPGQGLQFLFEYFSETQRNKGNFPGRFSGRQFSNSRSEMNVSTLELGDSALYLCASSLGALVGYTFGSGTRLTVV.

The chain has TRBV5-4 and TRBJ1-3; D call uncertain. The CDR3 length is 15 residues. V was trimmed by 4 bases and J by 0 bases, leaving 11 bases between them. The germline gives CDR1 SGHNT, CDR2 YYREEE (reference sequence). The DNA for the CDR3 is TGTGCCAGCAGCCTCCCAGACTTCTCTGGAAACACCATATATTTT. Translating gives CASSLPDFSGNTIYF. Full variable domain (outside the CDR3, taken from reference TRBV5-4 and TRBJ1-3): ETGVTQSPTHLIKTRGQQVTLRCSSQSGHNTVSWYQQALGQGPQFIFQYYREEENGRGNFPPRFSGLQFPNYSSELNVNALELDDSALYLCASSLPDFSGNTIYFGEGSWLTVV.

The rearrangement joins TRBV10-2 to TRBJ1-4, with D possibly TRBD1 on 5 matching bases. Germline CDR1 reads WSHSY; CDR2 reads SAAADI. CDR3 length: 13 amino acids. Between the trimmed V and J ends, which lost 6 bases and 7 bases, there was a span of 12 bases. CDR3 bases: TGCGCCAGCAGAGGGGTTGTCTCTGAAAAACTGTTTTTT. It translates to CASRGVVSEKLFF.

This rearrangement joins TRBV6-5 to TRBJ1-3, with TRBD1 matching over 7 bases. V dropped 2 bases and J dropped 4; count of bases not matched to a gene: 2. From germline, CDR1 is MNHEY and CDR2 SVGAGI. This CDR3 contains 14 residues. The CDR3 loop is CASSYDRVGNTIYF. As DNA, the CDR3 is TGTGCCAGCAGTTACGACAGGGTGGGAAACACCATATATTTT.

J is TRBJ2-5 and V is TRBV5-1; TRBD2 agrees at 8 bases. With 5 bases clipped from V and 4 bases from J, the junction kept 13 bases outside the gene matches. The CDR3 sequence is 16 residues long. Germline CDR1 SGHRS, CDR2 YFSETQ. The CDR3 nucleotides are TGCGCCAGCAGTCTGTCCGGGACTAGTTTACGAGAGACCCAGTACTTC. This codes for CASSLSGTSLRETQYF. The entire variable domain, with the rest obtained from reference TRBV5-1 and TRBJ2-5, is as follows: KAGVTQTPRYLIKTRGQQVTLSCSPISGHRSVSWYQQTPGQGLQFLFEYFSETQRNKGNFPGRFSGRQFSNSRSEMNVSTLELGDSALYLCASSLSGTSLRETQYFGPGTRLLVL.

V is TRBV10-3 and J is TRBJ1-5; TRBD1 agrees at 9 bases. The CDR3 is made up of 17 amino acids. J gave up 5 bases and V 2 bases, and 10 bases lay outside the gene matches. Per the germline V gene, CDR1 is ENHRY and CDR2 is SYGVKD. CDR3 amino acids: CAISEGPGQGLHQPQHF. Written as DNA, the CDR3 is TGTGCCATCAGTGAGGGGCCGGGACAGGGCCTCCATCAGCCCCAGCATTTT.

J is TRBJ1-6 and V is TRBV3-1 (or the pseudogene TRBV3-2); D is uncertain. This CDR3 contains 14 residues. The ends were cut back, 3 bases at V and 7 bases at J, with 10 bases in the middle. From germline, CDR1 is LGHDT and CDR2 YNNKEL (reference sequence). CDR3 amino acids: CASSHATSNSPLHF. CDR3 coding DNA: TGTGCCAGCAGCCACGCGACTTCGAATTCACCCCTCCACTTT.

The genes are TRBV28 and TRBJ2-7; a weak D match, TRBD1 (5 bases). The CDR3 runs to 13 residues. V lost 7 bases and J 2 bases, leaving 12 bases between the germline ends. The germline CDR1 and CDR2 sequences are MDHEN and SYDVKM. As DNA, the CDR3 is TGTGCCAGCATTCCGCACAGGACCTACGAGCAGTACTTC. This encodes CASIPHRTYEQYF.

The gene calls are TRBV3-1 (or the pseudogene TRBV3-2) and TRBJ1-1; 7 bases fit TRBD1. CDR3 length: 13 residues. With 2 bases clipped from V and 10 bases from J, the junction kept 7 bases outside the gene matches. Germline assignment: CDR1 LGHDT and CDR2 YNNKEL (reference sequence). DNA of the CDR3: TGTGCCAGCAGCCAAACACCAAGGGGGCGAGCTTTCTTT. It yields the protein CASSQTPRGRAFF.

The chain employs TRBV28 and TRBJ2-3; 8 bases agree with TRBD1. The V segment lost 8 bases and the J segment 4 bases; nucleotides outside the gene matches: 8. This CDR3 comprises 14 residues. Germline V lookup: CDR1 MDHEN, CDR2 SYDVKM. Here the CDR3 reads CASRQGAGPDTQYF. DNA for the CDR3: TGTGCCAGCCGCCAGGGGGCAGGTCCAGATACGCAGTATTTT.